The sequence of this T cell receptor beta chain was determined in a study of shared clonotypes between healthy human individuals. V was clipped by 3 bases and J by 6 bases, with 9 bases between them. The CDR3 runs 13 residues. Per the germline V gene, CDR1 is MRHNA and CDR2 is SNTAGT. With respect to this clone: The antigen remains unidentified.

Clones were read by immunoSEQ multiplex PCR, and TCRdb kept only the in-frame ones, dropping some. This sample has some 1,100,000 clones, with approximately 80% found just once. General observations from the study: Compared with clonotypes that all four donors shared, non-shared clonotypes had lower generation probabilities. Rarefaction exposed incomplete sorted-subset sequencing despite large depth.

Sequenced sample: memory CD4+ T cells from PBMCs. Subset denoted: CD45RA-negative fraction. V usage is TRBV6-4 and J usage is TRBJ2-1; the D is unclear. The TCR comes from a man younger than 35 in good health. Some clones in this sample may be carry-over from other donors' samples. The CDR3 reads CASSDWARNEQFF. In nucleotides, the CDR3 is TGTGCCAGCAGTGATTGGGCCCGCAATGAGCAGTTCTTC.